Presented here are 17 T cell receptor beta chains from one specimen sequenced in a study of cytomegalovirus exposure and HLA in healthy donors. 13 Jbeta primers and 60 Vbeta primers were used for the PCR. Repertoires were generated with immunoSEQ multiplex PCR, while TCRdb's copy carries only in-frame clones and drops some. The profile shows about 200,000 clones, around four fifths of them singletons. Sequencing was done on a sample of PBMCs. These receptor sequences come from a woman in her fifties or sixties in good health and CMV-seropositive.

This chain links TRBV6-6 with TRBJ2-5; 7 bases agree with TRBD1. V lost 0 bases and J lost 3; bases outside the gene matches: 4. Germline CDR1 reads MNHNY; CDR2 reads SVGAGI (reference sequence). The CDR3 sequence is 15 residues long. Here the CDR3 DNA reads TGTGCCAGCAGTTACTCGACGACAGGGAAAGAGACCCAGTACTTC. The encoded protein is CASSYSTTGKETQYF.

The genes are TRBV19 and TRBJ2-7, with 13 bases aligning to TRBD2. CDR1 and CDR2 from the germline V gene are LNHDA and SQIVND (reference sequence). V lost 5 bases and J lost 2; bases outside the gene matches: 3. This CDR3 has 15 residues. The CDR3 DNA reads TGTGCCAGTAGTTTGGGACTAGCGGGACCCTACGAGCAGTACTTC. Protein sequence: CASSLGLAGPYEQYF.

This chain connects TRBV2 to TRBJ2-7, with TRBD2 as a possible D gene (5 bases). V lost 4 bases and J 3 bases, leaving 19 bases between the germline ends. The CDR3 loop spans 16 amino acids. CDR1 SNHLY and CDR2 FYNNEI come from the germline V gene. The CDR3 DNA reads as TGTGCCAGCAGTGGGGAGACCGAAAAACAAAACTACGAGCAGTACTTC. Amino acids: CASSGETEKQNYEQYF. Looking up the rest from reference TRBV2 and TRBJ2-7 gives the full variable domain: EPEVTQTPSHQVTQMGQEVILRCVPISNHLYFYWYRQILGQKVEFLVSFYNNEISEKSEIFDDQFSVERPDGSNFTLKIRSTKLEDSAMYFCASSGETEKQNYEQYFGPGTRLTVT.

The chain uses TRBV6-1 and TRBJ2-7; 9 bases are shared with TRBD2. The CDR3 is 17 residues long. CDR1 is MNHNS and CDR2 is SASEGT in the germline V gene. After removal of 1 base from V and 0 bases from J, the junction contained 7 bases not matched to a gene. The CDR3, as DNA: TGTGCCAGCAGTGAAGAAGATAGCGGGGGCCCCTCCTACGAGCAGTACTTC. It translates to CASSEEDSGGPSYEQYF.

This chain uses TRBV10-2 with TRBJ2-5; D possibly corresponds to TRBD2 (6 bases). The V end was cut by 7 bases, the J end by 2 bases, with 14 bases between. CDR1 is WSHSY and CDR2 is SAAADI in the germline V gene. This CDR3 comprises 14 residues. The CDR3 is CASTTSSEQETQYF. The DNA of the CDR3 is TGCGCCAGCACAACGTCTAGCGAACAAGAGACCCAGTACTTC.

The chain joins TRBV5-1 to TRBJ2-3, with 7 bases fitting TRBD2. CDR1 is SGHRS, CDR2 YFSETQ, per germline. CDR3 length: 16 residues. After removal of 1 base from V and 0 bases from J, the junction contained 5 bases not matched to a gene. The CDR3 DNA is TGCGCCAGCAGCTTGACTGGCGGGGGTAGCACAGATACGCAGTATTTT. Translated: CASSLTGGGSTDTQYF.

This sequence joins TRBV5-6 and TRBJ2-1; 7 nucleotides align to TRBD1. The germline V gene encodes CDR1 SGHDT and CDR2 YYEEEE. This CDR3 comprises 16 residues. The V segment lost 1 base and the J segment 2 bases; nucleotides outside the gene matches: 6. CDR3 DNA: TGTGCCAGCAGCTTGACAGGGGCGACTACCTACAATGAGCAGTTCTTC. Its protein is CASSLTGATTYNEQFF.

The chain recombines TRBV30 with TRBJ2-3, with D perhaps matching TRBD2 (7 bases). The CDR3 is 13 residues long. CDR1 and CDR2 (germline): GTSNPN, SVGIG (reference sequence). The germline V and J ends were trimmed by 3 bases and 5 bases, with 12 bases remaining between them. The CDR3, as DNA: TGTGCCTGGAGCGGCGGGGGCGGAGATACGCAGTATTTT. Translation gives CAWSGGGGDTQYF.

V usage is TRBV28 and J usage is TRBJ1-1, with D unclear. The CDR3 covers 14 residues. Germline assignment: CDR1 MDHEN and CDR2 SYDVKM. The V end lost 7 bases, the J end lost 5 bases, and 17 bases lay between the germline ends. The CDR3 protein is CASITSWVKTEAFF. The CDR3 bases are TGTGCCAGCATCACTAGCTGGGTTAAAACTGAAGCTTTCTTT.

The chain has TRBV10-3 and TRBJ1-1, with D possibly TRBD1 on 6 matching bases. The CDR3 spans 14 residues. The V and J ends lost 4 bases and 0 bases respectively, with 9 bases between them. From germline, CDR1 is ENHRY and CDR2 SYGVKD. The CDR3 sequence: CAISVGQLNTEAFF. The CDR3 nucleotides are TGTGCCATCAGTGTAGGACAGCTGAACACTGAAGCTTTCTTT.

Here the CDR3 DNA reads TGTGCCACCCTGTCAGGGACACGGACCGCTAATGAAAAACTGTTTTTT. This encodes CATLSGTRTANEKLFF. This chain uses TRBV28 with TRBJ1-4; D is possibly TRBD1 (6 bases). Germline assignment: CDR1 MDHEN and CDR2 SYDVKM. With 10 bases removed from V and 3 bases from J, the gap between germline ends came to 21 bases. The CDR3 totals 16 residues.

The chain carries TRBV11-2 and TRBJ2-1; 10 nucleotides match TRBD2. Trimming cost V 3 bases and J 7 bases; bases outside gene matches: 9. The CDR3 covers 16 residues. Germline CDR1 and CDR2: SGHAT and FQNNGV. CDR3 nucleotide sequence: TGTGCCAGCAGCTTGGAACCTAGCGGGAGCTTGAATGAGCAGTTCTTC. It codes for CASSLEPSGSLNEQFF.

J is TRBJ2-3 and V is TRBV29-1; 9 bases map to TRBD1. With 4 bases clipped from V and 0 bases from J, the junction kept 11 bases outside the gene matches. CDR1 and CDR2 (germline): SQVTM, ANQGSEA. The CDR3 has 17 amino acids. This CDR3 is CSVGGTGLRPSTDTQYF. CDR3 DNA: TGCAGCGTTGGGGGGACAGGGCTCCGCCCTAGCACAGATACGCAGTATTTT.

This chain uses TRBV7-8 with TRBJ1-2, with TRBD1 as a possible D gene (6 bases). This CDR3 spans 13 amino acids. Trimming removed 3 bases from V and 2 bases from J, with 7 bases in between. Germline V gene lookup returns CDR1 SGHVS and CDR2 FQNEAQ. The CDR3 region has the DNA TGTGCCAGCAGCTTCGACAGGAACTATGGCTACACCTTC. It specifies CASSFDRNYGYTF.

The chain joins TRBV27 to TRBJ1-6; D possibly corresponds to TRBD1 (5 bases). V lost 3 bases and J 9 bases, leaving 15 bases between the germline ends. Per germline, CDR1 MNHEY and CDR2 SMNVEV (reference sequence). The CDR3 spans 15 residues. CDR3: CASSFSVDGGSPLHF. The CDR3 DNA sequence: TGTGCCAGCAGTTTCTCGGTGGACGGGGGTTCACCCCTCCACTTT.

The CDR3 here is CAGERASNTEAFF. The CDR3 bases are TGTGCCGGCGAGCGGGCGTCGAACACTGAAGCTTTCTTT. V and J are TRBV30 and TRBJ1-1; D gene ambiguous. Germline V gene sequence: CDR1 GTSNPN, CDR2 SVGIG (reference sequence). The V gene lost 8 bases and the J gene lost 1 base, with 14 bases spanning the gap. CDR3 length: 13 amino acids.

The chain has TRBV4-2 and TRBJ2-1; D remains unclear. The V gene's germline CDR1 is LGHNA and CDR2 YNFKEQ. The CDR3 runs to 16 residues. Trimming shortened V by 1 base and J by 0 bases, and 10 bases separated the two germline ends. DNA for the CDR3: TGTGCCAGCAGCCAAGTGGCGGTAAGCTCCTACAATGAGCAGTTCTTC. This translates into CASSQVAVSSYNEQFF.